This TCR beta chain was identified during a study of cytomegalovirus exposure and HLA in healthy donors. This CDR3 contains 15 residues. Germline-derived CDR1 and CDR2 are SNHLY and FYNNEI. V lost 5 bases to trimming and J lost 5 bases, with 18 bases between them. In this sample, this clone turned up a few times. Its antigen is as yet unknown. Amplification used 60 Vbeta primers and 13 Jbeta primers. TCRdb's table, derived via immunoSEQ multiplex PCR, lists solely in-frame clones and lacks some. This repertoire shows fewer than 110,000 clones, 76% found once; its top ten account for roughly 4%. Notes on the study in general: A later analysis associated 15,000 to 20,000 TCR beta sequences with HLA alleles at a 0.05 false discovery rate.

The chain has TRBV2 and TRBJ1-1, with TRBD1 as a possible D gene (6 bases). Source material: PBMCs. The clonotype originates from a man aged 40-49 years in good health and CMV-seronegative. CDR3 protein: CASSLLFGGGTEAFF. DNA for the CDR3: TGTGCCAGCAGTCTCTTATTTGGGGGCGGAACTGAAGCTTTCTTT.